The 7 T cell receptor beta chains listed next were all sequenced from one sample in a study of graft-versus-host responses after intestinal transplantation. Processing was applied to graft tissue in order to liberate intraepithelial and lamina propria lymphocytes. The assay was immunoSEQ multiplex PCR, and TCRdb's table has in-frame clones only and misses some. The table shows 9,600 or so clones, with approximately 80% occurring only once. The specimen comprised ileum tissue, sampled 450 to 480 days after intestinal transplantation. These receptors all come from a human patient who received an intestinal transplant, so some T cells may come from the graft donor.

V usage is TRBV5-6 and J usage is TRBJ1-2, with D unresolved. V was trimmed by 7 bases and J by 4 bases, leaving 23 bases between them. This CDR3 region has 16 residues. The germline gives CDR1 SGHDT, CDR2 YYEEEE. CDR3 protein: CASSSSYSRKTYGYTF. In DNA form, the CDR3 reads TGTGCCAGCTCGAGCAGCTATAGTCGAAAGACCTATGGCTACACCTTC. Based on the CDR3 plus reference TRBV5-6 and TRBJ1-2, the full variable domain is DAGVTQSPTHLIKTRGQQVTLRCSPKSGHDTVSWYQQALGQGPQFIFQYYEEEERQRGNFPDRFSGHQFPNYSSELNVNALLLGDSALYLCASSSSYSRKTYGYTFGSGTRLTVV.

The V and J genes are TRBV18 and TRBJ2-3; 7 bases fit TRBD2. With V trimmed by 3 bases and J by 0 bases, 3 bases remained unmatched. This CDR3 has 15 residues. The germline V gene encodes CDR1 KGHSH and CDR2 LQKENI. CDR3 loop: CASSPSAGSTDTQYF. The CDR3 DNA follows: TGTGCCAGCTCACCTTCAGCGGGGAGCACAGATACGCAGTATTTT. Based on the CDR3 plus reference TRBV18 and TRBJ2-3, the full variable domain is NAGVMQNPRHLVRRRGQEARLRCSPMKGHSHVYWYRQLPEEGLKFMVYLQKENIIDESGMPKERFSAEFPKEGPSILRIQQVVRGDSAAYFCASSPSAGSTDTQYFGPGTRLTVL.

This clone was detected only a few times. J is TRBJ1-1 and V is TRBV19; D is uncertain. This CDR3 contains 13 residues. Looked up from germline, CDR1 is LNHDA and CDR2 is SQIVND (reference sequence). With 5 bases removed from V and 3 bases from J, the gap between germline ends came to 10 bases. CDR3 loop: CASSLRRDTEAFF. The CDR3 DNA reads TGTGCCAGTAGTCTGCGGAGGGACACTGAAGCTTTCTTT. Full variable domain (rest looked up from reference TRBV19 and TRBJ1-1): DGGITQSPKYLFRKEGQNVTLSCEQNLNHDAMYWYRQDPGQGLRLIYYSQIVNDFQKGDIAEGYSVSREKKESFPLTVTSAQKNPTAFYLCASSLRRDTEAFFGQGTRLTVV.

CDR3 sequence (DNA): TGTGCCAGCGGAGGGGGGTCGGATACGCAGTATTTT. Translating gives CASGGGSDTQYF. The V gene is TRBV6-5, the J gene TRBJ2-3; D assignment may be TRBD1 or TRBD2 (6 bases each). The CDR3 covers 12 residues. The germline gives CDR1 MNHEY, CDR2 SVGAGI. V was clipped by 8 bases and J by 6 bases, with 12 bases between them.

The gene calls are TRBV4-1 and TRBJ1-1; TRBD1 is a possible D gene (5 bases). Trimming left V 6 bases short and J 1 base short, with 9 bases between. The CDR3 has 13 amino acids. In germline, CDR1 is MGHRA, CDR2 YSYEKL. CDR3 residues: CASSRGENTEAFF. The CDR3, as DNA: TGCGCCAGCAGTCGAGGGGAGAACACTGAAGCTTTCTTT.

The chain uses TRBV30 and TRBJ1-6; D may be TRBD1 (6 bases). Trimming shortened V by 0 bases and J by 8 bases, and 11 bases separated the two germline ends. Germline assignment: CDR1 GTSNPN and CDR2 SVGIG (reference sequence). CDR3 size: 14 residues. CDR3 in DNA: TGTGCCTGGAGTGTAGGGGGAGGGGATTCACCCCTCCACTTT. It yields the protein CAWSVGGGDSPLHF. Full variable domain (outside the CDR3, taken from reference TRBV30 and TRBJ1-6): SQTIHQWPATLVQPVGSPLSLECTVEGTSNPNLYWYRQAAGRGLQLLFYSVGIGQISSEVPQNLSASRPQDRQFILSSKKLLLSDSGFYLCAWSVGGGDSPLHFGNGTRLTVT.

Only a few counts were recorded for this clone. The gene calls are TRBV4-1 and TRBJ2-2; 7 positions match TRBD1. The V gene end was trimmed by 4 bases and the J gene end by 4 bases; junction bases not matched to a gene: 9. The CDR3 is made up of 16 amino acids. Germline V gene sequence: CDR1 MGHRA, CDR2 YSYEKL. CDR3 loop: CASSPPTGPSTGELFF. Written as DNA, the CDR3 is TGCGCCAGCAGCCCTCCGACAGGGCCAAGCACCGGGGAGCTGTTTTTT.